This T cell receptor beta chain was documented in a study of T cell repertoires in cytomegalovirus infection. About the study: From public TCR beta signatures came an indication of both CMV infection and matching HLA type.

Study-wide findings and caveats: In two of eight donors, the top clonotype was HLA-C-restricted CMV-specific. Summed frequency of shared TCR beta families picked out CMV carriers who also had the relevant HLA.

The V and J ends lost 0 bases and 2 bases respectively, with 14 bases between them. The CDR3 length is 16 residues. Germline values: CDR1 DFQATT, CDR2 SNEGSKA (reference sequence). One entry per CDR3 protein results from TCRdb running MiXCR on the reads. The sample contains about 140,000 distinct CDR3 sequences, about 6.3% of which appear only once. This clonotype came up many times. Its specificity is unknown. This rearrangement joins TRBV20-1 to TRBJ2-1, with a weak D call TRBD1 (6 bases). This TCR was sampled from a human donor in good health (CMV status not recorded). Some clones in this sample may be carry-over from other donors' samples. The sequenced sample was PBMCs. The CDR3 bases are TGCAGTGCTAGAGATGTGACAGGACATACCTACAATGAGCAGTTCTTC. Protein: CSARDVTGHTYNEQFF.